Below, one T cell receptor (beta chain) is given with its context. Which antigen it targets is not known. Per-base qualities were not stored, and no clone one base away is much larger. Libraries were constructed by the immunoSEQ multiplex PCR assay. The hsTCRB Kit was used according to the manufacturer's protocol to amplify rearranged TCR beta chain sequences. TCRB libraries were sequenced on an Illumina MiSeq. On the study's bioinformatics: The proprietary platform of the kit vendor was used for demultiplexing, trimming and gene mapping. In TCRdb, the immuneACCESS table is reduced to in-frame sequences with V and J assigned. These tables do not hold every clone; where another copy was compared, an unresolved V gene accounts for under half, and the others remain unexplained. V, J and clone size reflect that table, while D and trimming were determined from the DNA. Across this sample there are around 69,000 clones, with around 84% seen only once. The ten largest clones take up about 2% of the sample.

This sample was included in a study of a mutant IDH1 vaccine in newly diagnosed glioma (dated by TCRdb to the early 2020s). As for the study more broadly: Vaccination was initiated 4-6 weeks after radiotherapy alone, or concurrently with temozolomide cycles in the chemotherapy-containing groups. For exploratory analyses, some 24 treated patients had longitudinal TCRB deep sequencing done wherever samples were available. Prior to enrollment, standard therapy consisting of radiotherapy alone, temozolomide alone, or radiochemotherapy with temozolomide had been administered to patients, with the combination being received by most patients. The approximately 33 treated patients were roughly 62% male and roughly 38% female, with a mean age of 40.4 years. Visit V12 was the week-35 safety follow-up and visit V13 was the week-47 end of study. Peripheral blood was collected at six visits: V03 (baseline), V05, V07, V10, V12 and V13.

Here is what the overall study found, with its caveats: Pseudoprogression seemed to be unrelated to changes in the top peripheral T cell clonotypes found by TCRB sequencing. Immune responses induced by the vaccine were seen in 90% to 95% of patients across multiple MHC alleles. PBMC samples for TCRB deep sequencing were selected based on availability. The authors noted that analyses of patient blood samples could not be reproduced because of sample limitations.

This sample's time point label indicates: week 35, safety follow-up. Every vaccine dose consisted of 300 ug of a 20-mer mutant IDH1 peptide in Montanide, administered subcutaneously together with topical imiquimod. Patients were given eight vaccinations, in weeks 1, 3, 5, 7, 11, 15, 19 and 23, which matched visits V03 through V10. Newly diagnosed WHO grade 3 or 4 IDH1-mutant astrocytomas showing loss of nuclear ATRX were present in the donors. The samples were drawn from NOA16, a multicentre, single-arm, open-label phase I trial in Germany that tested a mutant IDH1 peptide vaccine in humans for the first time. The DNeasy Blood and Tissue Kit was used to extract genomic DNA from EDTA blood for TCRB sequencing. From a lookup of the germline V gene, CDR1 and CDR2 are SNHLY and FYNNEI. V has 10 bases trimmed and J has 4 bases trimmed; junction bases matching no gene number 12. Reading from cysteine to phenylalanine, the CDR3 counts 14 amino acids. Just the 42-base CDR3 DNA is kept, in frame starting at base 1.

The chain uses TRBV2 and TRBJ1-2; 7 central bases correspond to TRBD1. The source is a man under 40 with glioma. The specimen was PBMCs, collected from a glioma patient whose treatment included an IDH1 peptide vaccine. CDR3 protein: CAILQGRATYGYTF. Here is the DNA: TGTGCCATTTTACAGGGGCGAGCTACCTATGGCTACACCTTC.